Each of the 4 T cell receptor beta chains below was sequenced from the same sample in a study of cytomegalovirus exposure and HLA in healthy donors. Vbeta (60) and Jbeta (13) primers were used in the PCR. TCRdb's copy holds only in-frame clones and misses some; the assay was immunoSEQ multiplex PCR. The repertoire holds 90,000 to 100,000 clones, with roughly three quarters as singletons. Sequenced material: PBMCs. The receptors come from a female donor in good health and CMV-seronegative.

This chain links TRBV11-2 with TRBJ2-5; possible D gene TRBD2, 5 bases. Germline assignment: CDR1 SGHAT and CDR2 FQNNGV. The length of the CDR3 is 15 residues. V dropped 3 bases and J dropped 2 bases, with 13 bases sitting between them. CDR3 loop: CASSFGGRLQETQYF. The CDR3 DNA sequence: TGTGCCAGCAGCTTCGGAGGACGCCTGCAAGAGACCCAGTACTTC.

This clone was counted a single time. The junction departs from germline at one end; a sequencing error may be responsible. The chain carries TRBV7-9 and TRBJ2-1; D might be TRBD2 (6 bases). The V gene's germline CDR1 is SEHNR and CDR2 FQNEAQ (reference sequence). There are 14 residues in the CDR3. The CDR3 loop is CSSSPRLVRNEQFF. The CDR3 DNA reads as TGTTCCAGCAGCCCGAGACTAGTCCGCAATGAGCAGTTCTTC.

The chain employs TRBV30 and TRBJ2-2; 13 bases map to TRBD2. The CDR3 consists of 15 residues. Looked up from germline, CDR1 is GTSNPN and CDR2 is SVGIG (reference sequence). Trimming removed 2 bases from V and 9 bases from J; junction bases left unmatched: 6. The CDR3 sequence is CAWSRGLAGLRELFF. The CDR3 DNA reads as TGTGCCTGGAGTCGGGGACTAGCGGGACTGAGGGAGCTGTTTTTT.

The chain employs TRBV5-1 and TRBJ2-5; D is perhaps TRBD1 (6 bases). The CDR3 runs 14 residues. CDR1 and CDR2 (germline): SGHRS, YFSETQ. V lost 4 bases to trimming and J lost 5 bases, with 15 bases between them. CDR3 DNA: TGCGCCAGCAGCGACCCCAGGGGCAGGGAGACCCAGTACTTC. Its translation is CASSDPRGRETQYF.